This TCR beta chain was obtained from a study of blood T cell repertoires in COVID-19. Study-level background: The samples span acute and convalescent COVID-19 from the United States, Italy and Spain.

In the original analysis: Cell counts per sample came from amplifying reference gene primers. Generated by immunoSEQ multiplex PCR, the TCRdb table keeps only in-frame clones and is missing some. V and J calls and clone size are those listed in that table; D and trimming were worked out from the DNA. The profile shows approximately 260,000 clones, around 90% of them singletons. Individuals drawn from under 30 US areas were roughly 18 to 95 years old. The source of this sequence is a woman aged 18-29 years who had recovered from COVID-19. Sequenced input: PBMCs or T cells enriched from blood (not recorded which).

The CDR3 loop reads CASSKNRELQPQHF. In DNA form, the CDR3 reads TGTGCCAGTAGTAAAAACAGGGAACTCCAGCCCCAGCATTTT. The chain links TRBV19 to TRBJ1-5, with a tentative D call TRBD1 (6 bases). Trimming shortened V by 4 bases and J by 7 bases, and 14 bases separated the two germline ends. Germline CDR1 and CDR2: LNHDA and SQIVND (reference sequence). The CDR3 has 14 amino acids.